This TCR beta chain originates from a study of cytomegalovirus exposure and HLA in healthy donors. V dropped 3 bases and J dropped 2 bases, with 13 bases sitting between them. Germline assignment: CDR1 KGHSH and CDR2 LQKENI. There are 15 residues in the CDR3. PCR primers comprised 60 Vbeta and 13 Jbeta primers. Assay: immunoSEQ multiplex PCR; the TCRdb copy retains only in-frame clones and omits some. The repertoire includes about 83,000 clones, under 80% of them detected once, and 5.5% to 7.5% sits in the top ten. The material sequenced was PBMCs. The chain carries TRBV18 and TRBJ1-1; maybe TRBD1 (6 bases). This clonotype originated in a man in his late teens or twenties in good health and CMV-seropositive. The CDR3 sequence: CASSPSGQHNTEAFF. The CDR3 DNA sequence: TGTGCCAGCTCACCGTCCGGACAGCATAACACTGAAGCTTTCTTT.